Shown below are 26 T cell receptor beta chains from a single sample sequenced in a study of T cells in localized non-small cell lung cancer. Generated by immunoSEQ multiplex PCR, the TCRdb table keeps only in-frame clones and is missing some. The sample lists tens of thousands of clones; around 88% were seen once. Sequencing was performed on peripheral blood mononuclear cells, taken before any cancer treatment. The receptors were gathered from a woman aged 35 to 70 with stage III lung adenocarcinoma.

V gene TRBV19 combines with J gene TRBJ2-2; 8 bases match TRBD1. The CDR3 consists of 14 residues. Germline CDR1 LNHDA, CDR2 SQIVND (reference sequence). The V gene end was trimmed by 10 bases and the J gene end by 4 bases; junction bases not matched to a gene: 8. CDR3 sequence: CATKQGDITGELFF. In nucleotides, the CDR3 is TGTGCCACCAAACAGGGGGACATCACCGGGGAGCTGTTTTTT.

The sample holds one count of this clone. The chain joins TRBV5-8 to TRBJ2-2; 13 bases align to TRBD2. The trim removed 4 bases at V and 4 bases at J, leaving 4 bases unmatched. This CDR3 contains 16 residues. Germline CDR1 reads SGHTS; CDR2 reads YDEGEE. CDR3 protein: CASSKGLAGATGELFF. In nucleotides, the CDR3 is TGTGCCAGCAGCAAAGGACTAGCGGGGGCCACCGGGGAGCTGTTTTTT.

The chain recombines TRBV27 with TRBJ2-5; D gene uncertain. The CDR3 totals 16 residues. Germline loops: CDR1 MNHEY, CDR2 SMNVEV (reference sequence). V lost 0 bases and J lost 5, with 16 bases in between. The CDR3 bases are TGTGCCAGCAGTTTATCGTTGCCGGTAACTCGGGAGACCCAGTACTTC. As protein: CASSLSLPVTRETQYF.

The chain recombines TRBV5-4 with TRBJ1-4, with TRBD1 matching over 9 bases. In germline, CDR1 is SGHNT, CDR2 YYREEE (reference sequence). This CDR3 spans 14 amino acids. Germline trimming cut 6 bases from V and 5 bases from J; bases unmatched to any gene: 5. The CDR3 protein is CASTMGQGNEKLFF. The DNA for the CDR3 is TGTGCCAGCACCATGGGACAGGGAAATGAAAAACTGTTTTTT.

The rearrangement joins TRBV5-4 to TRBJ2-1; a weak D match, TRBD2 (6 bases). The CDR3 loop spans 15 amino acids. The V gene lost 4 bases and the J gene lost 6 bases, with 17 bases spanning the gap. Germline V gene sequence: CDR1 SGHNT, CDR2 YYREEE (reference sequence). The CDR3 nucleotides are TGTGCCAGCAGCGTGGACTACCTCGGGCCCAATGAGCAGTTCTTC. Its protein product is CASSVDYLGPNEQFF.

The chain is built from TRBV10-1 and TRBJ2-3; TRBD2 aligns across 14 bases. Per germline, CDR1 WNHNN and CDR2 SYGVQD (reference sequence). This CDR3 contains 17 residues. J was trimmed by 5 bases and V by 2 bases; bases with no gene match: 6. CDR3 in amino acids: CASSETGTSGGGDTQYF. For the CDR3, the DNA is TGCGCCAGCAGTGAGACCGGGACTAGCGGGGGAGGAGATACGCAGTATTTT.

This chain connects TRBV19 to TRBJ2-3, with 10 nucleotides matching TRBD2. V shed 3 bases and J 2 bases; nucleotides not matched to a gene: 11. Looked up from germline, CDR1 is LNHDA and CDR2 is SQIVND (reference sequence). The CDR3 covers 18 residues. DNA for the CDR3: TGTGCCAGTAGTATTCGGCTAGCGGGAGCCTCCGCCACAGATACGCAGTATTTT. This encodes CASSIRLAGASATDTQYF.

The chain employs TRBV4-3 and TRBJ2-7; 7 bases are shared with TRBD1. This CDR3 is built from 14 residues. Unmatched junction bases numbered 10, after V lost 4 bases and J lost 7 bases. Germline V gene sequence: CDR1 LGHNA, CDR2 YSLEER. Here the CDR3 DNA reads TGCGCCAGCAGCCTCACAGGGGCCCCTAGGGAGCAGTACTTC. Its protein product is CASSLTGAPREQYF.

The rearrangement uses TRBV6-5 and TRBJ2-5; D is perhaps TRBD1 or TRBD2 (5 bases each). Looked up from germline, CDR1 is MNHEY and CDR2 is SVGAGI. V was pared by 0 bases and J by 4 bases, with 9 bases between. The CDR3 consists of 14 residues. The CDR3 loop is CASSYSSGTETQYF. CDR3 bases: TGTGCCAGCAGTTACTCTTCCGGGACAGAGACCCAGTACTTC.

The chain combines TRBV20-1 with TRBJ1-1; D remains ambiguous. Germline CDR1 DFQATT, CDR2 SNEGSKA (reference sequence). CDR3 length equals 11 residues. V lost 2 bases, J lost 2 bases, and 3 bases lay in between. CDR3 loop: CSARQNTEAFF. The CDR3 bases are TGCAGTGCTAGACAAAACACTGAAGCTTTCTTT.

A single count supports this clone. The rearrangement joins TRBV19 to TRBJ2-3; tentatively, D is TRBD2 (6 bases). This CDR3 is 14 amino acids long. Germline V gene data show CDR1 as LNHDA and CDR2 as SQIVND (reference sequence). Trimming took 3 bases from V and 1 from J, leaving 8 bases between them. The DNA of the CDR3 is TGTGCCAGTAGTATGACGGGAGGCACAGATACGCAGTATTTT. This sequence encodes CASSMTGGTDTQYF.

This clone was seen a single time. The J gene is TRBJ2-1, the V gene TRBV15, with 8 nucleotides matching TRBD1. The CDR3 is made up of 16 amino acids. J was trimmed by 6 bases and V by 4 bases; bases with no gene match: 11. Germline V lookup: CDR1 LNHNV, CDR2 YYDKDF (reference sequence). The CDR3 loop is CATSKSSGTGSNEQFF. Written as DNA, the CDR3 is TGTGCCACCAGCAAATCGTCCGGGACAGGTTCCAATGAGCAGTTCTTC.

The CDR3 region has the DNA TGTGCCAGCAGCTTGGCCGGGACCACATACGAGCAGTACTTC. Protein product: CASSLAGTTYEQYF. The chain joins TRBV5-6 to TRBJ2-7, with D perhaps matching TRBD1 or TRBD2 (5 bases each). Trimming cost V 0 bases and J 4 bases, with 11 bases left between them. Germline values: CDR1 SGHDT, CDR2 YYEEEE. The CDR3 is 14 residues long.

This clone occurred once. This chain connects TRBV5-4 to TRBJ2-3, with 9 nucleotides matching TRBD1. The germline CDR1 and CDR2 sequences are SGHNT and YYREEE (reference sequence). Germline trimming cut 4 bases from V and 4 bases from J; bases unmatched to any gene: 4. This CDR3 spans 14 amino acids. CDR3 sequence: CASSVTGGADTQYF. CDR3 DNA: TGTGCCAGCAGCGTTACAGGGGGCGCAGATACGCAGTATTTT.

J is TRBJ1-3 and V is TRBV19; D unresolved. The germline V gene encodes CDR1 LNHDA and CDR2 SQIVND (reference sequence). Trimming pared 8 bases from V and 0 bases from J, leaving 8 bases between. The CDR3 is 13 amino acids. The CDR3 is CASSNLSGNTIYF. The CDR3 DNA reads as TGTGCCAGTTCCAACCTCTCTGGAAACACCATATATTTT.

The V gene is TRBV6-5, the J gene TRBJ1-1, with D possibly being TRBD1 (6 bases). The length of the CDR3 is 14 residues. Germline V gene sequence: CDR1 MNHEY, CDR2 SVGAGI. V was trimmed by 7 bases and J by 5 bases, leaving 17 bases between them. The CDR3 bases are TGTGCCAGCACCCGGCTGGGGGCGCTTACTGAAGCTTTCTTT. Translated: CASTRLGALTEAFF.

The rearrangement uses TRBV9 and TRBJ1-1; a weak D match, TRBD1 (6 bases). In germline, CDR1 is SGDLS, CDR2 YYNGEE. Trimming removed 4 bases from V and 4 bases from J, with 11 bases in between. CDR3 length equals 13 residues. DNA for the CDR3: TGTGCCAGCAGCAGATCGACAGGCACTGAAGCTTTCTTT. It translates to CASSRSTGTEAFF.

In DNA form, the CDR3 reads TGTGCCAGCAGCTTAGGGGGAAGGGCTTACTACGAGCAGTACTTC. Protein: CASSLGGRAYYEQYF. V and J are TRBV7-6 and TRBJ2-7; D uncertain. Germline V gene lookup returns CDR1 SGHVS and CDR2 FNYEAQ. The V gene lost 1 base and the J gene lost 3 bases, with 13 bases spanning the gap. CDR3 size: 15 residues.

The chain has TRBV7-8 and TRBJ2-7; D not resolved. Germline-derived CDR1 and CDR2 are SGHVS and FQNEAQ. Trimming shortened V by 1 base and J by 1 base, and 8 bases separated the two germline ends. The CDR3 contains 14 residues. CDR3 sequence: CASSLDRISYEQYF. The CDR3 DNA reads as TGTGCCAGCAGCTTAGATAGGATTTCCTACGAGCAGTACTTC.

The V call is TRBV5-1, the J call TRBJ1-5; tentative D call: TRBD1 (5 bases). This CDR3 is built from 13 residues. V dropped 4 bases and J dropped 6 bases, with 11 bases sitting between them. In germline, CDR1 is SGHRS, CDR2 YFSETQ. The DNA for the CDR3 is TGCGCCAGCAGCCCCCAGGGCGGTCAGCCCCAGCATTTT. Amino acid sequence: CASSPQGGQPQHF.

The rearrangement uses TRBV27 and TRBJ1-5; 8 nucleotides line up with TRBD1. The J segment lost 2 bases and the V segment lost 5 bases, leaving 2 bases of the junction unmatched. Germline V gene lookup returns CDR1 MNHEY and CDR2 SMNVEV (reference sequence). The CDR3 is made up of 14 amino acids. The CDR3 is CASSPGQGNQPQHF. The DNA for the CDR3 is TGTGCCAGCAGTCCGGGACAGGGCAATCAGCCCCAGCATTTT.

Concerning this clone itself: A much bigger clone sits one base away, suggesting this may be a read error. The chain combines TRBV21-1 with TRBJ1-5. TRBV21-1 is assigned pseudogene status. This CDR3 is 20 amino acids long. CDR3 loop: CASSKVSVIESEKSSQPQHF. The CDR3 DNA follows: TGTGCCAGCAGCAAAGTAAGCGTTATAGAGTCAGAGAAGAGCAGTCAGCCCCAGCATTTT.

The table lists this clone with a few counts. This chain uses TRBV9 with TRBJ2-3; 12 bases align to TRBD2. Per the germline V gene, CDR1 is SGDLS and CDR2 is YYNGEE. There are 16 residues in the CDR3. J gave up 2 bases and V 3 bases, and 4 bases lay outside the gene matches. The chain's CDR3 is CASSAGLAGITDTQYF. CDR3 DNA sequence: TGTGCCAGCAGCGCTGGACTAGCGGGGATCACAGATACGCAGTATTTT.

The chain links TRBV4-1 to TRBJ2-3; 9 bases map to TRBD1. Germline CDR1 MGHRA, CDR2 YSYEKL. V lost 4 bases and J lost 2; bases outside the gene matches: 1. This CDR3 has 14 amino acids. CDR3 DNA: TGCGCCAGCAGCCGGGACAGGGCCACAGATACGCAGTATTTT. It is translated as CASSRDRATDTQYF.

This sequence joins TRBV19 and TRBJ2-1; a weak D match, TRBD2 (5 bases). This CDR3 spans 15 amino acids. V lost 8 bases, J lost 0 bases, and 14 bases lay in between. Germline V gives CDR1 LNHDA, CDR2 SQIVND (reference sequence). CDR3: CASYSPGSSYNEQFF. CDR3 DNA: TGTGCCAGTTATTCTCCGGGGAGCTCCTACAATGAGCAGTTCTTC.

V usage is TRBV18 and J usage is TRBJ2-3; 12 nucleotides agree with TRBD2. Losses at the gene ends were 0 bases for V and 6 bases for J; bases not matched to a gene: 4. The CDR3 runs 16 residues. Germline loops: CDR1 KGHSH, CDR2 LQKENI. In nucleotides, the CDR3 is TGTGCCAGCTCACCACCGACTAGCGGGAGTAAGGATACGCAGTATTTT. It yields the protein CASSPPTSGSKDTQYF.